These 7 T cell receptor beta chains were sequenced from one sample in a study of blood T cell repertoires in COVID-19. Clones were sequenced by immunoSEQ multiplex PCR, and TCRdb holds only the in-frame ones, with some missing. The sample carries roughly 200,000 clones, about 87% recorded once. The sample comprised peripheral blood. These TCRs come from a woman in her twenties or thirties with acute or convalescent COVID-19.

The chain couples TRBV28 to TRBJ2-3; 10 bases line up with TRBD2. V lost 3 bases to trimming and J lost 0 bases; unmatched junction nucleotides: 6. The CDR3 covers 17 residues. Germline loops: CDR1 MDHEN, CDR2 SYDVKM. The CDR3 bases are TGTGCCAGCAGTTTCGAGATACTAGCGGGGAGCACAGATACGCAGTATTTT. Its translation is CASSFEILAGSTDTQYF. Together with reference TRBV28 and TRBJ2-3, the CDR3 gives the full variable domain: DVKVTQSSRYLVKRTGEKVFLECVQDMDHENMFWYRQDPGLGLRLIYFSYDVKMKEKGDIPEGYSVSREKKERFSLILESASTNQTSMYLCASSFEILAGSTDTQYFGPGTRLTVL.

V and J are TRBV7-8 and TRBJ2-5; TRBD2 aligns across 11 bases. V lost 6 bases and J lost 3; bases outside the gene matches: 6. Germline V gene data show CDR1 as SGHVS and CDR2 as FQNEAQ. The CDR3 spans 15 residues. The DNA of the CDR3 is TGTGCCAGCAGATCTCCGGGACTAGCGGAAGAGACCCAGTACTTC. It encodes CASRSPGLAEETQYF.

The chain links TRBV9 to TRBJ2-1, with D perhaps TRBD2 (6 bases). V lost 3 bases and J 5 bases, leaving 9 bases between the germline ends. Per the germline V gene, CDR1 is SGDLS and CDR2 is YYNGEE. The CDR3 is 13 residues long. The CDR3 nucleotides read TGTGCCAGCAGCGGGACTACCGACAATGAGCAGTTCTTC. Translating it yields CASSGTTDNEQFF.

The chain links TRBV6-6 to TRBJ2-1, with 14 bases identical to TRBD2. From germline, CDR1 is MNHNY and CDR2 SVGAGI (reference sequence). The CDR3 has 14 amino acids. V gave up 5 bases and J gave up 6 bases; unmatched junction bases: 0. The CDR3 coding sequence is TGTGCCAGCAGTGGACTAGCGGGGGGCAATGAGCAGTTCTTC. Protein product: CASSGLAGGNEQFF.

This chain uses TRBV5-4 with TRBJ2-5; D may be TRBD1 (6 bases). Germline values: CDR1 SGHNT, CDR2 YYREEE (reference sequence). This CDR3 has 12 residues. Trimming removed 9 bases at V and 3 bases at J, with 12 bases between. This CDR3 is CATGTPEETQYF. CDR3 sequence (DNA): TGTGCCACCGGGACACCCGAAGAGACCCAGTACTTC.

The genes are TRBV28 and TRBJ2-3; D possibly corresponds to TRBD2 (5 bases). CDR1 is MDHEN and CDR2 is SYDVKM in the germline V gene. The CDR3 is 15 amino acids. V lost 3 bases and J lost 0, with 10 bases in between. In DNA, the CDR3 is TGTGCCAGCAGTTTTCTTCGGGATAGCACAGATACGCAGTATTTT. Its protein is CASSFLRDSTDTQYF.

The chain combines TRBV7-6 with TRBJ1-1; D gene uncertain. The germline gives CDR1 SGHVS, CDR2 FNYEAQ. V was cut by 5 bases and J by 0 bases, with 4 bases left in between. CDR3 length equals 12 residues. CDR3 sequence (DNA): TGTGCCAGCAGCCGGGTGAACACTGAAGCTTTCTTT. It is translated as CASSRVNTEAFF.